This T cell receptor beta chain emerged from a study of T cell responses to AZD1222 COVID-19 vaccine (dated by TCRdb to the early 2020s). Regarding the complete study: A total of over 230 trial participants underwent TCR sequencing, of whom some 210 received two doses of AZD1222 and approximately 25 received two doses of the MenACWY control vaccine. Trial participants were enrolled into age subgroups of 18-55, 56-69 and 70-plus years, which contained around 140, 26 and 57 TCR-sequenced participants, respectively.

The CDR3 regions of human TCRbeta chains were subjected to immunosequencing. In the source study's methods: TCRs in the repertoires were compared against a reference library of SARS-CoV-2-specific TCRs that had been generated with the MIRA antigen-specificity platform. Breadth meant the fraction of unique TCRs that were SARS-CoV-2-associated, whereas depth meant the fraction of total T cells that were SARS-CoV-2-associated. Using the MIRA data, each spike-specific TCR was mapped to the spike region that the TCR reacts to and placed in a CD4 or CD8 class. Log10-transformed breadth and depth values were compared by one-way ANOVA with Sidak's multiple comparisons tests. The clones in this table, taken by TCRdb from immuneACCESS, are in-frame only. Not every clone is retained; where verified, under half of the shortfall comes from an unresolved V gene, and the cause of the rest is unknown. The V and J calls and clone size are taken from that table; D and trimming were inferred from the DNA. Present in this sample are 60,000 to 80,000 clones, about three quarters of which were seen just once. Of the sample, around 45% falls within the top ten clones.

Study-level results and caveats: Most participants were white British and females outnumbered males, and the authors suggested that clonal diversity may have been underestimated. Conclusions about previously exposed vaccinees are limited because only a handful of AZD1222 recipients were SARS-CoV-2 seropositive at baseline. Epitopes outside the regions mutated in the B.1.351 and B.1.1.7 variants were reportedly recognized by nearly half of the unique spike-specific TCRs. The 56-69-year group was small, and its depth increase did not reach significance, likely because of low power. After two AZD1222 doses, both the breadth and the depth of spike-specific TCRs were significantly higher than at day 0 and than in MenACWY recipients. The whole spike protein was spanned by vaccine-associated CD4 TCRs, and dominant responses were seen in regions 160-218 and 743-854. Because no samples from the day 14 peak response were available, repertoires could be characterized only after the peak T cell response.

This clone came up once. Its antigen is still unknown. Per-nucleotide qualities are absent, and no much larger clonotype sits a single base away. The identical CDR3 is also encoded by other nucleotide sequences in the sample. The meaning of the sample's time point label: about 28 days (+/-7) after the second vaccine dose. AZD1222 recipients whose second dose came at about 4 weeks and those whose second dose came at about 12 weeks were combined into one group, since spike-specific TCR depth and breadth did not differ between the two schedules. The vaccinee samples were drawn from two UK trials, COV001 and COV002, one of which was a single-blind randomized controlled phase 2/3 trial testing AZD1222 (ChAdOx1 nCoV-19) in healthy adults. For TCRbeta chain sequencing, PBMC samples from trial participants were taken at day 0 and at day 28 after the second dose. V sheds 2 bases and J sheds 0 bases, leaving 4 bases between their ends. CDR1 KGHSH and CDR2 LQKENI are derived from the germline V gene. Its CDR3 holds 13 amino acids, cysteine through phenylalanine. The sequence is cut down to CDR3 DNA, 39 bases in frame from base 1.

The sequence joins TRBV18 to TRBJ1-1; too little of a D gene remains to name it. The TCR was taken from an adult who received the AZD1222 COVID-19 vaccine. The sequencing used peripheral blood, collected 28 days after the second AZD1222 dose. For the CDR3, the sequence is CASSPGMNTEAFF. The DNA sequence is TGTGCCAGCTCACCAGGAATGAACACTGAAGCTTTCTTT.